This T cell receptor (beta chain) is drawn from a study of T cells in Graves' hyperthyroidism and ophthalmopathy. Study details: Once the initial diagnosis was made, peripheral blood was obtained before any treatment.

Amplification of TCR beta CDR3 regions was performed using RNA transcripts as template. The TCR CDR3 was amplified in a first-round RT-PCR using the HTBI primer set. TCRdb ran MiXCR on the multiplex PCR reads and lists one entry per CDR3 protein. The profile shows just under 750,000 distinct CDR3 sequences, roughly 32% of them singletons. The table lists this clonotype with a few counts. The J segment lost 5 bases and the V segment lost 3 bases, leaving 5 bases of the junction unmatched. The CDR3 is made up of 14 amino acids. Looked up from germline, CDR1 is KGHDR and CDR2 is SFDVKD. The sequenced sample consisted of blood. The chain has TRBV24-1 and TRBJ1-1, with TRBD1 matching over 7 bases. The origin of this receptor is a woman aged 40-49 years with Graves' hyperthyroidism. The CDR3 bases are TGTGCCACCAGTGATAACAGGGGATCAACTGAAGCTTTCTTT. Protein: CATSDNRGSTEAFF.